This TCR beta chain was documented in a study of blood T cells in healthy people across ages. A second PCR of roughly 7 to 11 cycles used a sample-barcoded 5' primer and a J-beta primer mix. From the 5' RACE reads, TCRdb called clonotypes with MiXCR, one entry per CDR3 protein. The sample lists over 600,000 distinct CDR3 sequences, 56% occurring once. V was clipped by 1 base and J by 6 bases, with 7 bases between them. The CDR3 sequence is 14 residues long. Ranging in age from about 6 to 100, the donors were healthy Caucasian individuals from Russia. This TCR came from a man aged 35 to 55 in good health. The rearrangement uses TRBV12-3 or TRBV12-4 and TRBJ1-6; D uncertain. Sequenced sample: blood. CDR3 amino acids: CASSLGRSNSPLHF. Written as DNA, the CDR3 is TGTGCCAGCAGTTTAGGGAGAAGTAATTCACCCCTCCACTTT.